This TCR beta chain came from a study of spatial heterogeneity in lung cancer. Study-wide background: Detection of beta-chain sequences consistently exceeded that of alpha-chain sequences. Across the raw uncorrected reads, a unique TCR and UMI combination was observed, on average, more than ten times. Study-level findings and limits: The appearance of ubiquitous expanded tumor TCRs in blood was greater at resection than follow-up.

TCRdb re-analysed the 5' RACE reads in MiXCR, keeping a single row per CDR3 protein. The sample includes about 4,900 distinct CDR3 sequences, 16% seen only once; the top ten take roughly 6%. About this clonotype itself: No antigen is known for it.

Time point: sample taken at primary tumor resection. Whole RNA was taken from tumor, nontumor lung or frozen PBMC; it was then sequenced unsorted. The donors comprised 60 to 80 untreated early-stage non-small cell lung cancer patients. V dropped 2 bases and J dropped 7; count of bases not matched to a gene: 4. CDR1 is SGDLS and CDR2 is YYNGEE in the germline V gene. This CDR3 has 15 residues. Sequencing was performed on PBMCs, taken at surgery. This sequence originates from a male donor with early-stage non-small cell lung cancer. The rearrangement joins TRBV9 to TRBJ2-1; 12 bases align to TRBD1. The CDR3 DNA sequence: TGTGCCAGCAGCGTGGGACAGGGGGCGACTAATGAGCAGTTCTTC. As protein: CASSVGQGATNEQFF.